The sequence of this T cell receptor beta chain was determined in a study of blood T cell repertoires in COVID-19. Study information: The analysed material was cDNA or gDNA that came from T cells, B-cell-depleted T cells, or PBMCs.

CDR1 is LNHDA, CDR2 SQIVND, per germline (reference sequence). Trimming took off 10 bases at V and 6 bases at J, with 22 bases between the two ends. The CDR3 consists of 15 residues. Here immunoSEQ multiplex PCR was the method, and the copy in TCRdb shows in-frame clones only, minus some. In the table there are about 170,000 clones, around four fifths of which are singletons. Sample: peripheral blood. The source of this sequence is a woman older than 75 with COVID-19, enrolled during active disease. The rearrangement links TRBV19 to TRBJ1-5, with a weak D call TRBD1 (5 bases). The CDR3 is CATDPPGWKGQPQHF. For the CDR3, the DNA is TGTGCCACCGATCCCCCAGGGTGGAAAGGTCAGCCCCAGCATTTT.